This T cell receptor (beta chain) appears in the sequencing data of a study of T cells in Graves' hyperthyroidism and ophthalmopathy. At least ten counts were recorded for this clonotype. The antigen remains undetermined. TCR beta CDR3 regions were amplified from RNA transcripts. Using the HTBI primer set, a first-round RT-PCR was run on the TCR CDR3. In TCRdb, the multiplex PCR reads were re-called with MiXCR into one record per CDR3 protein. The table records 700,000 or so distinct CDR3 sequences, roughly 15% of them present only once. The study's findings and limits: Blood also contained most expanded thyroid clonotypes above 0.001.

CDR3 length: 14 residues. V dropped 4 bases and J dropped 4 bases, with 13 bases sitting between them. CDR1 MDHEN and CDR2 SYDVKM come from the germline V gene. Clinical Activity Scores of at least 3, NOSPECS grades of at least 4 and durations under 3 months characterized ophthalmopathy patients. Thyroid ultrasound and orbital computed tomography, with clinical symptoms and serum thyroxine and TRAb, informed diagnoses. Specimen: blood. The TCR comes from a woman in her forties or fifties with Graves' ophthalmopathy. The chain carries TRBV28 and TRBJ2-5; possible D gene TRBD2, 6 bases. For the CDR3, the DNA is TGTGCCAGCAGTTCCGGGAGACGGCCAGAGACCCAGTACTTC. Protein: CASSSGRRPETQYF.